What follows are 31 T cell receptor beta chains derived from one specimen sequenced in a study of shared clonotypes between healthy human individuals. Profiling relied on immunoSEQ multiplex PCR, and the TCRdb table lists in-frame clones only, not all of them. The sample consists of approximately 2,300,000 clones, 92% of them appearing once. The sample was naive CD4+ T cells from PBMCs. Subset in this sample: CD45RA+ positively selected. These receptor sequences come from a man younger than 35 in good health. Some clones in this sample may be carry-over from other donors' samples.

This chain connects TRBV5-6 to TRBJ2-2; D perhaps matches TRBD1 (6 bases). Germline V CDR1 and CDR2: SGHDT, YYEEEE. V was trimmed by 4 bases and J by 9 bases, leaving 16 bases between them. The CDR3 covers 14 residues. The CDR3 DNA reads as TGTGCCAGCAGCCTAGGACAGACCCAGCGGGAGCTGTTTTTT. Translated: CASSLGQTQRELFF.

Of note for this clone: This specimen includes other DNA sequences encoding the same CDR3. The chain carries TRBV20-1 and TRBJ2-1, with D unclear. V was cut by 4 bases and J by 3 bases, with 4 bases left in between. Germline V gene sequence: CDR1 DFQATT, CDR2 SNEGSKA (reference sequence). This CDR3 comprises 11 residues. CDR3 residues: CSANYYNEQFF. The CDR3 nucleotides read TGCAGTGCTAATTACTACAATGAGCAGTTCTTC.

The chain joins TRBV5-1 to TRBJ2-7, with D maybe TRBD1 (6 bases). Germline V gene lookup returns CDR1 SGHRS and CDR2 YFSETQ. The CDR3 length is 14 residues. The V end lost 3 bases, the J end lost 1 base, and 11 bases lay between the germline ends. The CDR3 DNA follows: TGCGCCAGCAGCTGGGACAAAAATTCCTACGAGCAGTACTTC. It translates to CASSWDKNSYEQYF. Together with reference TRBV5-1 and TRBJ2-7, the CDR3 gives the full variable domain: KAGVTQTPRYLIKTRGQQVTLSCSPISGHRSVSWYQQTPGQGLQFLFEYFSETQRNKGNFPGRFSGRQFSNSRSEMNVSTLELGDSALYLCASSWDKNSYEQYFGPGTRLTVT.

The chain joins TRBV27 to TRBJ2-1, with 10 bases lining up with TRBD1. The CDR3 covers 20 residues. The V and J ends lost 6 bases and 2 bases, in that order; junction bases with no gene match: 19. Germline CDR1 is MNHEY and CDR2 is SMNVEV (reference sequence). Written as DNA, the CDR3 is TGTGCCAGCAGCACTACATGGAGGGACAGGGGTCGACGAACCTACAATGAGCAGTTCTTC. It specifies CASSTTWRDRGRRTYNEQFF.

The rearrangement uses TRBV30 and TRBJ2-7, with D tentatively TRBD1 (5 bases). The CDR3 is made up of 12 amino acids. Per the germline V gene, CDR1 is GTSNPN and CDR2 is SVGIG (reference sequence). Trimming left V 2 bases short and J 3 bases short, with 8 bases between. This CDR3 reads CAWSPRGYEQYF. CDR3 nucleotides: TGTGCCTGGAGTCCAAGGGGCTACGAGCAGTACTTC.

Turning to this clone: Other DNA sequences in the same sample also yield this CDR3. The chain employs TRBV18 and TRBJ2-7; D possibly uses TRBD1 or TRBD2 (5 bases each). V was cut by 3 bases and J by 2 bases, with 14 bases left in between. The germline gives CDR1 KGHSH, CDR2 LQKENI. The CDR3 loop spans 15 amino acids. The CDR3 DNA follows: TGTGCCAGCTCACCCTCCGGTGGGGGTCCCTACGAGCAGTACTTC. This sequence encodes CASSPSGGGPYEQYF.

This clone was detected once. Other DNA variants within this sample encode the same CDR3. The rearrangement joins TRBV28 to TRBJ2-1; 9 bases agree with TRBD1. J gave up 4 bases and V 6 bases, and 4 bases lay outside the gene matches. The length of the CDR3 is 14 residues. The V gene's germline CDR1 is MDHEN and CDR2 SYDVKM. The CDR3 DNA sequence: TGTGCCAGCAGCCCGGGACAGGGTTACAATGAGCAGTTCTTC. As protein: CASSPGQGYNEQFF.

The rearrangement uses TRBV7-9 and TRBJ2-5; D may correspond to TRBD1 or TRBD2 (5 bases each). The CDR3 runs to 15 residues. The V end was cut by 4 bases, the J end by 5 bases, with 17 bases between. Germline V gives CDR1 SEHNR, CDR2 FQNEAQ (reference sequence). The CDR3 sequence: CASSSGTKILETQYF. The CDR3 DNA follows: TGTGCCAGCAGCTCCGGGACGAAAATTTTGGAGACCCAGTACTTC.

The chain combines TRBV5-1 with TRBJ2-2, with TRBD2 matching 7 bases. The CDR3 loop spans 16 amino acids. Germline V CDR1 and CDR2: SGHRS, YFSETQ. The junction had 4 bases not matched to a gene; V was cut back by 1 base and J by 1 base. CDR3 coding DNA: TGCGCCAGCAGCTTGTCCCAGCGGGGGAACACCGGGGAGCTGTTTTTT. Translated: CASSLSQRGNTGELFF.

The rearrangement joins TRBV4-3 to TRBJ1-1, with TRBD1 as a possible D gene (5 bases). Trimming took off 4 bases at V and 5 bases at J, with 17 bases between the two ends. The CDR3 runs to 15 residues. Germline values: CDR1 LGHNA, CDR2 YSLEER. DNA for the CDR3: TGCGCCAGCAGCCCTCGTAGTCAGGGATATACTGAAGCTTTCTTT. Protein sequence: CASSPRSQGYTEAFF.

Only a few counts were recorded for this clone. This chain uses TRBV7-3 with TRBJ1-1; no firm D call. Germline values: CDR1 SGHTA, CDR2 FQGTGA. The CDR3 sequence is 13 residues long. The V gene lost 2 bases and the J gene lost 6 bases, with 10 bases spanning the gap. The CDR3 loop is CASSLGRKAEAFF. DNA for the CDR3: TGTGCCAGCAGCTTAGGACGGAAGGCTGAAGCTTTCTTT.

Remarks on this clone: The identical CDR3 is also encoded by other nucleotide sequences in the sample. The rearrangement joins TRBV5-1 to TRBJ1-2, with a tentative D call TRBD1 (5 bases). Trimming cost V 1 base and J 3 bases, with 10 bases left between them. Germline V gives CDR1 SGHRS, CDR2 YFSETQ. The CDR3 spans 14 residues. The CDR3 DNA reads as TGCGCCAGCAGCTTGTTCCAGGGCGACTATGGCTACACCTTC. It is translated as CASSLFQGDYGYTF.

The chain combines TRBV28 with TRBJ2-7; 7 bases agree with TRBD2. V shed 5 bases and J 1 base; nucleotides not matched to a gene: 5. This CDR3 region has 14 residues. Germline values: CDR1 MDHEN, CDR2 SYDVKM. The CDR3 region is CASSPIGGSYEQYF. CDR3 coding DNA: TGTGCCAGCAGTCCCATCGGGGGGTCCTACGAGCAGTACTTC.

The chain has TRBV5-4 and TRBJ2-5; perhaps D is TRBD1 or TRBD2 (6 bases each). With 4 bases removed from V and 8 bases from J, the gap between germline ends came to 24 bases. The germline gives CDR1 SGHNT, CDR2 YYREEE (reference sequence). The CDR3 loop spans 16 amino acids. The DNA for the CDR3 is TGTGCCAGCAGCGCGGGACACCGGGGGAGGTGGGAAACCCAGTACTTC. It specifies CASSAGHRGRWETQYF.

V is TRBV5-4 and J is TRBJ2-5, with 8 positions matching TRBD1. Per germline, CDR1 SGHNT and CDR2 YYREEE (reference sequence). V was clipped by 3 bases and J by 4 bases; unmatched bases: 14. The CDR3 runs 17 residues. CDR3 protein: CASSSGPTTGVRETQYF. The CDR3 DNA is TGTGCCAGCAGCTCCGGGCCGACGACAGGGGTCAGAGAGACCCAGTACTTC.

This clone appeared once. V usage is TRBV28 and J usage is TRBJ2-6, with TRBD2 as a possible D gene (6 bases). With 4 bases removed from V and 2 bases from J, the gap between germline ends came to 12 bases. The CDR3 is made up of 16 amino acids. The germline CDR1 and CDR2 sequences are MDHEN and SYDVKM. CDR3 sequence: CASSSGGFTGANVLTF. The CDR3 nucleotides are TGTGCCAGCAGTTCTGGAGGGTTTACTGGGGCCAACGTCCTGACTTTC. Using reference TRBV28 and TRBJ2-6 for the parts outside the CDR3, the full variable domain is DVKVTQSSRYLVKRTGEKVFLECVQDMDHENMFWYRQDPGLGLRLIYFSYDVKMKEKGDIPEGYSVSREKKERFSLILESASTNQTSMYLCASSSGGFTGANVLTFGAGSRLTVL.

A remark on this clone: Other DNA sequences in the sample encode the same CDR3. The gene calls are TRBV10-3 and TRBJ1-1, with D perhaps matching TRBD1 (5 bases). V dropped 6 bases and J dropped 1 base, with 9 bases sitting between them. The CDR3 extends over 13 amino acids. Germline V gene sequence: CDR1 ENHRY, CDR2 SYGVKD. The chain's CDR3 is CAIRGTANTEAFF. In DNA form, the CDR3 reads TGTGCCATCAGGGGGACGGCGAACACTGAAGCTTTCTTT.

The chain uses TRBV5-4 and TRBJ1-3; tentatively, D is TRBD1 (5 bases). Germline assignment: CDR1 SGHNT and CDR2 YYREEE (reference sequence). V was shortened by 4 bases and J by 4 bases, with 15 bases between the two germline ends. The CDR3 sequence is 15 residues long. CDR3 protein: CASSTPDQGGNTIYF. The CDR3 nucleotides read TGTGCCAGCAGCACACCGGACCAGGGAGGAAACACCATATATTTT.

In this sample, this clone turned up a few times. This chain connects TRBV4-2 to TRBJ1-5; D may be TRBD1 (5 bases). CDR1 and CDR2 (germline): LGHNA, YNFKEQ. V was shortened by 1 base and J by 3 bases, with 13 bases between the two germline ends. CDR3 size: 16 residues. The CDR3 DNA sequence: TGTGCCAGCAGCCAAGCCCCCCGCAGGGACAATCAGCCCCAGCATTTT. It yields the protein CASSQAPRRDNQPQHF.

The V gene is TRBV5-8, the J gene TRBJ2-7, with D perhaps TRBD1 (6 bases). This CDR3 has 14 amino acids. The V gene lost 6 bases and the J gene lost 1 base, with 14 bases spanning the gap. The germline gives CDR1 SGHTS, CDR2 YDEGEE. The CDR3 DNA follows: TGTGCCAGCAATCACCAGGGGCCTTCCTACGAGCAGTACTTC. Encoded protein: CASNHQGPSYEQYF.

This chain uses TRBV5-1 with TRBJ2-1; 8 bases match TRBD2. V gave up 4 bases and J gave up 2 bases; unmatched junction bases: 5. The CDR3 sequence is 15 residues long. Germline lookup yields CDR1 SGHRS and CDR2 YFSETQ. In nucleotides, the CDR3 is TGCGCCAGCAGCCTTAGCGGGAACACCTACAATGAGCAGTTCTTC. It translates to CASSLSGNTYNEQFF.

The gene calls are TRBV27 and TRBJ2-3, with TRBD2 matching 13 bases. CDR3 size: 16 residues. Germline V gene lookup returns CDR1 MNHEY and CDR2 SMNVEV (reference sequence). V gave up 8 bases and J gave up 4 bases; unmatched junction bases: 9. The CDR3 DNA sequence: TGTGCCAGCGCGCCCTGGACTAGCGGGAGATCAGATACGCAGTATTTT. It encodes CASAPWTSGRSDTQYF.

The rearrangement uses TRBV28 and TRBJ1-2; D gene unclear. This CDR3 has 15 amino acids. CDR1 and CDR2 from the germline V gene are MDHEN and SYDVKM. The V end was cut by 2 bases, the J end by 2 bases, with 12 bases between. CDR3 sequence reads: CASSLVTGLNYGYTF. CDR3 nucleotides: TGTGCCAGCAGTTTAGTCACGGGCCTGAACTATGGCTACACCTTC.

With respect to this clone: Different DNA sequences within this sample yield the same CDR3. This chain uses TRBV5-1 with TRBJ1-2; a possible D gene is TRBD1 (5 bases). Germline V gene data show CDR1 as SGHRS and CDR2 as YFSETQ. Between the trimmed V and J ends, which lost 0 bases and 7 bases, there was a span of 10 bases. This CDR3 has 13 amino acids. CDR3 amino acids: CASSLAGSGGYTF. The CDR3, as DNA: TGCGCCAGCAGCTTGGCAGGGTCGGGTGGCTACACCTTC.

This rearrangement joins TRBV28 to TRBJ1-2, with 7 bases that match TRBD1. The CDR3 has 18 amino acids. V lost 7 bases to trimming and J lost 3 bases; unmatched junction nucleotides: 20. The germline CDR1 and CDR2 sequences are MDHEN and SYDVKM. The CDR3 loop is CASTPTLGQAQGYYGYTF. CDR3 DNA: TGTGCCAGCACCCCCACCCTCGGACAGGCTCAAGGGTACTATGGCTACACCTTC.

The chain combines TRBV5-1 with TRBJ1-3; TRBD1 might be the D (5 bases). The CDR3 runs to 16 residues. In germline, CDR1 is SGHRS, CDR2 YFSETQ. V was clipped by 0 bases and J by 0 bases, with 10 bases between them. CDR3 bases: TGCGCCAGCAGCTTGGTAGCCGGGGGCTCTGGAAACACCATATATTTT. Residues: CASSLVAGGSGNTIYF.

The chain is built from TRBV6-5 and TRBJ2-7; possibly TRBD1 for D (6 bases). Trimming cost V 5 bases and J 2 bases, with 13 bases left between them. The CDR3 loop spans 14 amino acids. Germline V gene data show CDR1 as MNHEY and CDR2 as SVGAGI. The DNA of the CDR3 is TGTGCCAGCAGTACATGGACAGAAGCCTACGAGCAGTACTTC. Its protein is CASSTWTEAYEQYF.

The chain links TRBV9 to TRBJ2-5; D unresolved. Germline V gene lookup returns CDR1 SGDLS and CDR2 YYNGEE. V was pared by 0 bases and J by 1 base, with 10 bases between. This CDR3 is built from 15 residues. The CDR3 DNA reads TGTGCCAGCAGCGTAGGATCAGGAAGCCAAGAGACCCAGTACTTC. Its translation: CASSVGSGSQETQYF.

This clone was recorded once. CDR3 bases: TGTGCCTGGAGTGTACAGCGGACAGGGGCCGGCTACACCTTC. Its translation: CAWSVQRTGAGYTF. V is TRBV30 and J is TRBJ1-2; 9 bases map to TRBD1. Trimming at V came to 0 bases and at J to 8 bases, leaving 7 bases not matched to a gene. CDR3 length: 14 residues. In germline, CDR1 is GTSNPN, CDR2 SVGIG (reference sequence).

V gene TRBV29-1 combines with J gene TRBJ2-1; 10 nucleotides align to TRBD1. J lost 8 bases, V lost 3 bases, and 7 bases had no gene match. CDR3 size: 14 residues. The germline V gene encodes CDR1 SQVTM and CDR2 ANQGSEA. The CDR3 DNA reads as TGCAGCGTTGAGCGGACAGGGGGTGGCGATGAGCAGTTCTTC. It translates to CSVERTGGGDEQFF.

This sequence joins TRBV28 and TRBJ2-7, with D possibly being TRBD1 (6 bases). V was shortened by 4 bases and J by 3 bases, with 16 bases between the two germline ends. The CDR3 consists of 15 residues. CDR1 and CDR2 (germline): MDHEN, SYDVKM. The CDR3: CASSSRTEFFYEQYF. In DNA form, the CDR3 reads TGTGCCAGCAGTTCCAGGACAGAATTTTTCTACGAGCAGTACTTC.